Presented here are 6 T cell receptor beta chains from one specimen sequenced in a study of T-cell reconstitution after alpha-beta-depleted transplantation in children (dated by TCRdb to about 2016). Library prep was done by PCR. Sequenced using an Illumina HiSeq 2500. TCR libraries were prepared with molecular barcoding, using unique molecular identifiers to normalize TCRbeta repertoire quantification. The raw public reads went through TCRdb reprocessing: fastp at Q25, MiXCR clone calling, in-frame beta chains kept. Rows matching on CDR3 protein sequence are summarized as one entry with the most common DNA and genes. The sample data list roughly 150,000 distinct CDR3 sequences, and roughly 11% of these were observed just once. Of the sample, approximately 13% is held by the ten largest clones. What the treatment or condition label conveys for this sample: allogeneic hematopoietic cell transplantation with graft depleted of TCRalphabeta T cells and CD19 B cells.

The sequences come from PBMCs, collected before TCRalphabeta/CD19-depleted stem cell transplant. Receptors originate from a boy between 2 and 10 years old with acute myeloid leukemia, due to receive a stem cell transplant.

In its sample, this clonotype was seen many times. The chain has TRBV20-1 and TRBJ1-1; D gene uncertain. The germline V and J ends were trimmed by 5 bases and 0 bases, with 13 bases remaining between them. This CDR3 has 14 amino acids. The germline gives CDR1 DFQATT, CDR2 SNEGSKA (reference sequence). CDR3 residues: CSAPTAGMNTEAFF. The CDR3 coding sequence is TGCAGTGCTCCAACTGCCGGAATGAACACTGAAGCTTTCTTT.

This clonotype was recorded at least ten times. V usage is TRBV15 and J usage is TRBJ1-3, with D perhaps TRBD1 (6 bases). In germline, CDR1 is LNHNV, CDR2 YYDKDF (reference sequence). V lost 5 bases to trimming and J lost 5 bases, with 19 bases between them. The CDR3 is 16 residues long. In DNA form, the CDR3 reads TGTGCCACCAGCGAGGGGGATACAATGGTTCGAAACACCATATATTTT. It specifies CATSEGDTMVRNTIYF.

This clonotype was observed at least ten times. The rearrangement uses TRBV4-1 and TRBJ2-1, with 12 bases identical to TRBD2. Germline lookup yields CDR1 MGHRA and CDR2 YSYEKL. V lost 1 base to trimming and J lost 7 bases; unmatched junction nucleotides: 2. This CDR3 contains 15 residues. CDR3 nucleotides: TGCGCCAGCAGCCAAGGGACTAGCGGGATAAATGAGCAGTTCTTC. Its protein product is CASSQGTSGINEQFF.

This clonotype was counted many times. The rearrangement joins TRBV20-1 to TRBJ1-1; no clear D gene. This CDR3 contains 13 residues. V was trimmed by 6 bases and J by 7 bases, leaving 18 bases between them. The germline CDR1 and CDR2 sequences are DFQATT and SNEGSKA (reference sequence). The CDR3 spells CSAPGLFPLEAFF. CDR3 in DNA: TGCAGTGCACCTGGACTTTTCCCCCTTGAAGCTTTCTTT.

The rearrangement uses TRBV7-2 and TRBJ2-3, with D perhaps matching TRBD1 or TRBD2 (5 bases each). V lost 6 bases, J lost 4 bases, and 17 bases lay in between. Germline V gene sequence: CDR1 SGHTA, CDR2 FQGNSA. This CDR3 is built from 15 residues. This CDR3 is CASRRTYGAADTQYF. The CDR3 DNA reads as TGTGCCAGCAGACGGACTTACGGGGCAGCAGATACGCAGTATTTT.

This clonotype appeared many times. CDR3 nucleotide sequence: TGTGCCAGTAGTTACGGGACACAAGGAACCGGGGAGCTGTTTTTT. It is translated as CASSYGTQGTGELFF. The gene calls are TRBV19 and TRBJ2-2, with D possibly being TRBD1 (6 bases). The germline CDR1 and CDR2 sequences are LNHDA and SQIVND (reference sequence). V lost 5 bases to trimming and J lost 5 bases, with 15 bases between them. This CDR3 has 15 amino acids.